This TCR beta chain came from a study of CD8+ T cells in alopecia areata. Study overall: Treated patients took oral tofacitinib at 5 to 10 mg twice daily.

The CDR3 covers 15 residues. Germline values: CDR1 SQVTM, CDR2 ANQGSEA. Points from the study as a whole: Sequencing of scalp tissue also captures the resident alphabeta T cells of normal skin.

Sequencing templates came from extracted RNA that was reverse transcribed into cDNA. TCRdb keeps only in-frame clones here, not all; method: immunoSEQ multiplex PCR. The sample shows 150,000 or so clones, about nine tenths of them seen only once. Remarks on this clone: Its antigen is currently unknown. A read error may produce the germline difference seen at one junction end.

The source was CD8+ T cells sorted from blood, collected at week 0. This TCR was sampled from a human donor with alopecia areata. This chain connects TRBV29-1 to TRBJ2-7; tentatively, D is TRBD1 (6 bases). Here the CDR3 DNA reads TGCAGCGTGGAAGGGACACCCTCGAGCTCCTACGAGCAGTACTTC. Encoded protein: CSVEGTPSSSYEQYF.